Shown below are 3 T cell receptor beta chains from a single sample sequenced in a study of T cells in Graves' hyperthyroidism and ophthalmopathy. Amplification targeted TCR beta CDR3 regions from RNA transcripts. HTBI primers drove first-round RT-PCR of the TCR CDR3. TCRdb itself ran the multiplex PCR reads through MiXCR, one entry per CDR3 protein. The profile shows a few hundred thousand distinct CDR3 sequences, approximately 15% of them singletons. The sample taken for sequencing was blood. These receptors came from a woman aged 25 to 39 with Graves' hyperthyroidism.

This clonotype was seen a few times. This chain joins TRBV30 and TRBJ2-7; 8 nucleotides agree with TRBD2. The CDR3 runs to 15 residues. J lost 9 bases, V lost 0 bases, and 13 bases had no gene match. Germline lookup yields CDR1 GTSNPN and CDR2 SVGIG (reference sequence). CDR3 residues: CAWSVGAGDEEGQYF. CDR3 coding DNA: TGTGCCTGGAGTGTAGGAGCGGGAGACGAGGAAGGGCAGTACTTC.

Many counts were recorded for this clonotype. The chain links TRBV6-1 to TRBJ2-1, with 9 positions matching TRBD1. CDR1 and CDR2 from the germline V gene are MNHNS and SASEGT. This CDR3 contains 14 residues. Trimming cost V 6 bases and J 10 bases; bases outside gene matches: 10. The CDR3 loop is CASRGPGQGMEQFF. In DNA, the CDR3 is TGTGCCAGCAGGGGCCCCGGACAGGGGATGGAGCAGTTCTTC.

This clonotype was seen ten or more times. The gene calls are TRBV29-1 and TRBJ2-4; D is perhaps TRBD1 (5 bases). Germline lookup yields CDR1 SQVTM and CDR2 ANQGSEA. V lost 1 base, J lost 0 bases, and 22 bases lay in between. CDR3 length: 19 residues. The CDR3 is CSVEVQVRAGSLAKNIQYF. CDR3 bases: TGCAGCGTTGAAGTCCAGGTCAGGGCAGGGTCACTAGCCAAAAACATTCAGTACTTC.